These 15 T cell receptor beta chains came from one sample sequenced in a study of Ad26.COV2.S vaccination and SARS-CoV-2 variants. Treatment described: approximately 18 received Ad26.COV2.S at low or high dose, single or two shots; 5 received placebo; per-sample allocation not given. The study sampled participants on day 63 after the first vaccine or placebo injection. Measured with immunoSEQ multiplex PCR; TCRdb has only the in-frame clones, and not every one. The data contain about 680,000 clones, 70% to 90% of them seen just once; the ten biggest clones take up roughly 1.5%. Specimen: peripheral blood, collected in a trial of Ad26.COV2.S vaccine versus placebo. These receptors were collected from a person aged 18-65 years who received the Ad26.COV2.S COVID-19 vaccine or a placebo.

The rearrangement joins TRBV27 to TRBJ2-1; 9 nucleotides match TRBD2. V was clipped by 3 bases and J by 8 bases; unmatched bases: 8. Germline-derived CDR1 and CDR2 are MNHEY and SMNVEV (reference sequence). CDR3 length equals 15 residues. This chain's CDR3 is CASSFLAGGLDEQFF. The CDR3 DNA sequence: TGTGCCAGCAGTTTCTTGGCGGGGGGGCTCGATGAGCAGTTCTTC.

The J gene is TRBJ1-1, the V gene TRBV9; D uncertain. Germline CDR1 is SGDLS and CDR2 is YYNGEE. This CDR3 region has 13 residues. V lost 4 bases and J lost 4, with 11 bases in between. CDR3 loop: CASSPSGGTEAFF. The DNA of the CDR3 is TGTGCCAGCAGCCCTAGTGGCGGCACTGAAGCTTTCTTT.

The CDR3 loop reads CAISEEGAGLLSSYNEQFF. CDR3 sequence (DNA): TGTGCCATCAGTGAGGAGGGAGCGGGCCTACTTAGCTCCTACAATGAGCAGTTCTTC. V is TRBV10-3 and J is TRBJ2-1; D might be TRBD2 (6 bases). This CDR3 region has 19 residues. Germline V gene data show CDR1 as ENHRY and CDR2 as SYGVKD. With 2 bases removed from V and 0 bases from J, the gap between germline ends came to 20 bases.

The chain uses TRBV21-1 and TRBJ2-1; the table gives TRBD2 as D, unverified against the DNA. TRBV21-1 corresponds to a pseudogene. The CDR3 sequence is 14 residues long. CDR3 residues: CASPNVRARNEQFF. The CDR3 DNA sequence: TGTGCCAGCCCAAACGTGAGGGCCCGTAATGAGCAGTTCTTC.

This sequence joins TRBV6-6 and TRBJ2-1, with 9 positions matching TRBD2. This CDR3 spans 16 amino acids. V dropped 6 bases and J dropped 0; count of bases not matched to a gene: 6. Germline CDR1 and CDR2: MNHNY and SVGAGI (reference sequence). Written as DNA, the CDR3 is TGTGCCAGCAGGGGCGGGGGGGACCCCTCCTACAATGAGCAGTTCTTC. Translating gives CASRGGGDPSYNEQFF.

CDR3 DNA sequence: TGTGCCAGCAGTTTATTTCGGGGTGCCTACGAGCAGTACTTC. Its protein product is CASSLFRGAYEQYF. The chain carries TRBV27 and TRBJ2-7; TRBD2 might be the D (5 bases). Deletions cut 1 base from V and 2 bases from J, with 9 bases between. Germline CDR1 is MNHEY and CDR2 is SMNVEV (reference sequence). CDR3 length: 14 residues.

The V and J genes are TRBV2 and TRBJ2-5, with 7 bases matching TRBD2. CDR3 size: 13 residues. Looked up from germline, CDR1 is SNHLY and CDR2 is FYNNEI. With 6 bases clipped from V and 5 bases from J, the junction kept 6 bases outside the gene matches. The CDR3 protein is CASRFAGVETQYF. In DNA, the CDR3 is TGTGCCAGCAGGTTTGCGGGAGTGGAGACCCAGTACTTC.

CDR3 protein: CAWSPGLVTDTQYF. CDR3 nucleotides: TGTGCCTGGAGTCCTGGACTAGTCACAGATACGCAGTATTTT. The chain recombines TRBV30 with TRBJ2-3; 7 nucleotides align to TRBD2. Germline V lookup: CDR1 GTSNPN, CDR2 SVGIG (reference sequence). Unmatched junction bases numbered 4, after V lost 2 bases and J lost 2 bases. This CDR3 comprises 14 residues.

Here the CDR3 DNA reads TGTGCCAGCAGCTTTTCCACCTCCGAAGCTTTCTTT. Translating it yields CASSFSTSEAFF. The chain combines TRBV6-5 with TRBJ1-1; D is unclear. Germline V gene sequence: CDR1 MNHEY, CDR2 SVGAGI. Trimming cost V 6 bases and J 8 bases, with 13 bases left between them. This CDR3 spans 12 amino acids.

The chain uses TRBV15 and TRBJ1-5, with 8 bases lining up with TRBD1. CDR1 is LNHNV and CDR2 is YYDKDF in the germline V gene (reference sequence). The junction had 4 bases not matched to a gene; V was cut back by 0 bases and J by 3 bases. This CDR3 has 16 amino acids. This CDR3 reads CATSREDRGLNQPQHF. The CDR3 region has the DNA TGTGCCACCAGCAGAGAAGACAGGGGACTCAATCAGCCCCAGCATTTT.

This chain connects TRBV10-3 to TRBJ2-7; 8 bases agree with TRBD1. Germline V gene lookup returns CDR1 ENHRY and CDR2 SYGVKD. The V and J ends lost 6 bases and 3 bases, in that order; junction bases with no gene match: 10. The CDR3 runs to 15 residues. As DNA, the CDR3 is TGTGCCATCAGCGGCACCGGGACAGGTTTCTACGAGCAGTACTTC. Translating it yields CAISGTGTGFYEQYF.

The genes are TRBV7-3 and TRBJ2-3; the D call may be TRBD1 or TRBD2 (5 bases each). This CDR3 has 11 residues. The germline V gene has CDR1 SGHTA and CDR2 FQGTGA. Trimming cost V 2 bases and J 10 bases, with 7 bases left between them. CDR3 DNA: TGTGCCAGCAGCTTAGGGGGTGCGCAGTATTTT. Encoded protein: CASSLGGAQYF.

CDR3 nucleotide sequence: TGTGCCAGCAGTTCCCGACCCATTCAGGTGGGATCCAACAATGAGCAGTTCTTC. Its translation is CASSSRPIQVGSNNEQFF. The chain combines TRBV27 with TRBJ2-1; D remains unclear. V shed 4 bases and J shed 5 bases, with 24 bases lying between them. The CDR3 spans 18 residues. CDR1 and CDR2 (germline): MNHEY, SMNVEV (reference sequence).

This sequence joins TRBV6-5 and TRBJ2-3; the match to TRBD2 covers 8 bases. The CDR3 has 14 residues. Germline CDR1 and CDR2: MNHEY and SVGAGI. V shed 5 bases and J 1 base; nucleotides not matched to a gene: 2. For the CDR3, the DNA is TGTGCCAGCAGTCTGCGGGGGGGCACAGATACGCAGTATTTT. Encoded protein: CASSLRGGTDTQYF.

The chain couples TRBV19 to TRBJ2-1; 14 bases are shared with TRBD2. The CDR3 runs 15 residues. CDR1 and CDR2 (germline): LNHDA, SQIVND (reference sequence). V gave up 5 bases and J gave up 8 bases; unmatched junction bases: 5. CDR3 in amino acids: CASSPTSGRGDEQFF. In DNA form, the CDR3 reads TGTGCCAGTAGTCCGACTAGCGGGAGGGGTGATGAGCAGTTCTTC.